The T cell receptor (beta chain) described here comes from a study of molecular identifiers for immune sequencing clone quantification. Only a few counts were recorded for this clonotype. The CDR3 length is 13 residues. V was clipped by 0 bases and J by 2 bases, with 5 bases between them. CDR1 SGDLS and CDR2 YYNGEE come from the germline V gene. Preparation of the bulk TCR libraries relied on previously described methods and listed TCR primers. Each CDR3 protein gets one entry after TCRdb re-called the PCR reads with MiXCR. The sample lists hundreds of thousands of distinct CDR3 sequences; 25% were seen once.

The genes are TRBV9 and TRBJ1-2; maybe TRBD1 (5 bases). The sample consisted of naive CD8+ T cells from blood, with Jurkat cell RNA spiked in. Regarding subset: FACS-sorted CD8+CD4-CCR7+CD45RA+ naive T cells. The sequence derives from a human donor in good health. Some libraries in this study had Jurkat cell RNA spiked in. CDR3 amino acids: CASSVGQNYGYTF. The CDR3 region has the DNA TGTGCCAGCAGCGTAGGACAGAACTATGGCTACACCTTC. Combining the CDR3 with reference TRBV9 and TRBJ1-2 gives the whole variable domain DSGVTQTPKHLITATGQRVTLRCSPRSGDLSVYWYQQSLDQGLQFLIQYYNGEERAKGNILERFSAQQFPDLHSELNLSSLELGDSALYFCASSVGQNYGYTFGSGTRLTVV.